The 25 T cell receptor beta chains in this list originate from one sample, sequenced in a study of cytotoxic CD8 clonotypes in ibrutinib-treated CLL. Assay used: immunoSEQ multiplex PCR; TCRdb lists only in-frame clones, some missing. The sample lists about 44,000 clones, around 70% seen once, with roughly 12% in the top ten. This sample comprised PBMCs, obtained after 12 months of ibrutinib treatment. Receptor source: a human donor with chronic lymphocytic leukemia.

This chain links TRBV6-5 with TRBJ2-3; the D is unclear. V was cut by 6 bases and J by 5 bases, with 18 bases left in between. The CDR3 spans 15 residues. Germline V CDR1 and CDR2: MNHEY, SVGAGI. CDR3 in DNA: TGTGCCAGCAGGACGGACCGGGTTGTGGGAGATACGCAGTATTTT. Its translation: CASRTDRVVGDTQYF.

Only a few counts were recorded for this clone. The CDR3 loop reads CASSGRRGRYGYTF. The CDR3 DNA reads TGTGCCAGCAGTGGCCGAAGGGGCCGTTATGGCTACACCTTC. The rearrangement joins TRBV2 to TRBJ1-2; the D gene is possibly TRBD1 (5 bases). The CDR3 totals 14 residues. V gave up 4 bases and J gave up 5 bases, with 14 bases separating them. Germline-derived CDR1 and CDR2 are SNHLY and FYNNEI.

CDR3: CASSRTGFTGELFF. CDR3 DNA: TGTGCCAGCAGCCGTACAGGGTTCACCGGGGAGCTGTTTTTT. The chain links TRBV7-9 to TRBJ2-2, with D perhaps TRBD1 (6 bases). Germline CDR1 SEHNR, CDR2 FQNEAQ (reference sequence). The CDR3 extends over 14 amino acids. With 5 bases removed from V and 4 bases from J, the gap between germline ends came to 11 bases. The entire variable domain, with the rest obtained from reference TRBV7-9 and TRBJ2-2, is as follows: DTGVSQNPRHKITKRGQNVTFRCDPISEHNRLYWYRQTLGQGPEFLTYFQNEAQLEKSRLLSDRFSAERPKGSFSTLEIQRTEQGDSAMYLCASSRTGFTGELFFGEGSRLTVL.

The gene calls are TRBV5-1 and TRBJ1-3; D possibly corresponds to TRBD1 (5 bases). The CDR3 is 16 amino acids. The germline V gene encodes CDR1 SGHRS and CDR2 YFSETQ. Trimming removed 4 bases at V and 1 base at J, with 15 bases between. CDR3 amino acids: CASSLGASQSGNTIYF. The CDR3 coding sequence is TGCGCCAGCAGCCTCGGGGCTTCCCAATCTGGAAACACCATATATTTT. The variable domain in full, completed from reference TRBV5-1 and TRBJ1-3, reads KAGVTQTPRYLIKTRGQQVTLSCSPISGHRSVSWYQQTPGQGLQFLFEYFSETQRNKGNFPGRFSGRQFSNSRSEMNVSTLELGDSALYLCASSLGASQSGNTIYFGEGSWLTVV.

This clone turned up a few times. The chain has TRBV5-1 and TRBJ1-4, with a possible D match to TRBD1 (5 bases). The CDR3 extends over 16 amino acids. The germline V gene has CDR1 SGHRS and CDR2 YFSETQ. Trimming left V 0 bases short and J 4 bases short, with 13 bases between. The CDR3 sequence is CASSLVLRGDNEKLFF. DNA for the CDR3: TGCGCCAGCAGCTTGGTTTTGAGGGGCGATAATGAAAAACTGTTTTTT.

The chain has TRBV5-6 and TRBJ2-3; TRBD2 matches 9 bases. This CDR3 comprises 14 residues. The ends lost 4 bases at V and 1 base at J; junction bases unmatched: 1. Germline V CDR1 and CDR2: SGHDT, YYEEEE. The CDR3 region has the DNA TGTGCCAGCAGCCCTAGCGGGGGCACAGATACGCAGTATTTT. This codes for CASSPSGGTDTQYF. Drawing the rest from reference TRBV5-6 and TRBJ2-3, the complete variable domain is DAGVTQSPTHLIKTRGQQVTLRCSPKSGHDTVSWYQQALGQGPQFIFQYYEEEERQRGNFPDRFSGHQFPNYSSELNVNALLLGDSALYLCASSPSGGTDTQYFGPGTRLTVL.

This clone was seen a few times. The gene calls are TRBV5-8 and TRBJ1-4, with D perhaps matching TRBD1 (6 bases). Germline CDR1 and CDR2: SGHTS and YDEGEE. The V end lost 3 bases, the J end lost 4 bases, and 13 bases lay between the germline ends. The CDR3 loop spans 15 amino acids. CDR3 coding DNA: TGTGCCAGCAGCTCGTGGACAGCAAATAATGAAAAACTGTTTTTT. It specifies CASSSWTANNEKLFF.

The rearrangement uses TRBV4-1 and TRBJ2-5; 9 bases align to TRBD2. Germline lookup yields CDR1 MGHRA and CDR2 YSYEKL. This CDR3 is 19 amino acids long. With 1 base clipped from V and 5 bases from J, the junction kept 17 bases outside the gene matches. In DNA, the CDR3 is TGCGCCAGCAGCCAAGGGTATGAGACTAGCGGTTCCGCAAGGGAGACCCAGTACTTC. Translation gives CASSQGYETSGSARETQYF.

The V gene is TRBV19, the J gene TRBJ1-3, with a possible D match to TRBD1 (6 bases). CDR1 is LNHDA and CDR2 is SQIVND in the germline V gene (reference sequence). The CDR3 loop spans 14 amino acids. V was shortened by 5 bases and J by 3 bases, with 11 bases between the two germline ends. The CDR3 region is CASSAHRVGNTIYF. The CDR3 DNA is TGTGCCAGTAGTGCTCACAGGGTTGGAAACACCATATATTTT.

This sequence joins TRBV6-5 and TRBJ1-3; possibly TRBD1 for D (6 bases). Looked up from germline, CDR1 is MNHEY and CDR2 is SVGAGI. The CDR3 spans 15 residues. The V end lost 4 bases, the J end lost 3 bases, and 13 bases lay between the germline ends. CDR3 protein: CASSSSRDNGNTIYF. CDR3 sequence (DNA): TGTGCCAGCAGTTCGTCACGGGACAATGGAAACACCATATATTTT.

J is TRBJ2-1 and V is TRBV10-3; D may be TRBD1 (7 bases). Germline assignment: CDR1 ENHRY and CDR2 SYGVKD. CDR3 length: 16 residues. The germline V and J ends were trimmed by 1 base and 8 bases, with 18 bases remaining between them. The chain's CDR3 is CAISEWVRGTRDEQFF. As DNA, the CDR3 is TGTGCCATCAGTGAGTGGGTCAGGGGGACTCGGGATGAGCAGTTCTTC.

This chain uses TRBV10-2 with TRBJ2-3, with TRBD2 matching 9 bases. Germline V gene data show CDR1 as WSHSY and CDR2 as SAAADI. CDR3 length: 16 residues. V trimming: 3 bases; J trimming: 6 bases; junction bases outside the gene matches: 10. The DNA of the CDR3 is TGCGCCAGCAGTGATCCCAGCGGGGGGAGTAGGGATACGCAGTATTTT. Translation: CASSDPSGGSRDTQYF.

This clone was observed a handful of times. The rearrangement uses TRBV6-5 and TRBJ1-2, with TRBD1 matching over 7 bases. CDR1 MNHEY and CDR2 SVGAGI come from the germline V gene. V lost 6 bases, J lost 2 bases, and 3 bases stayed unmatched. This CDR3 region has 13 residues. The DNA for the CDR3 is TGTGCCAGCAGCCCGACAGGGAACTATGGCTACACCTTC. The encoded protein is CASSPTGNYGYTF.

This chain links TRBV5-1 with TRBJ2-7, with D uncertain. Germline V gene data show CDR1 as SGHRS and CDR2 as YFSETQ. V was pared by 4 bases and J by 4 bases, with 18 bases between. CDR3 size: 15 residues. The CDR3 is CASSSDTYNEYEQYF. CDR3 DNA sequence: TGCGCCAGCAGCAGTGACACTTACAACGAGTACGAGCAGTACTTC.

V and J are TRBV19 and TRBJ2-7; 7 nucleotides match TRBD2. V was pared by 7 bases and J by 0 bases, with 9 bases of the junction left unmatched. Germline V lookup: CDR1 LNHDA, CDR2 SQIVND (reference sequence). The CDR3 runs to 15 residues. CDR3 nucleotides: TGTGCCAGTACCATTTCCAGCGGGGACTCCTACGAGCAGTACTTC. It yields the protein CASTISSGDSYEQYF. Complete variable domain (other parts from reference TRBV19 and TRBJ2-7): DGGITQSPKYLFRKEGQNVTLSCEQNLNHDAMYWYRQDPGQGLRLIYYSQIVNDFQKGDIAEGYSVSREKKESFPLTVTSAQKNPTAFYLCASTISSGDSYEQYFGPGTRLTVT.

The V gene is TRBV7-3, the J gene TRBJ2-1; D is tentatively TRBD1 or TRBD2 (5 bases each). The V gene's germline CDR1 is SGHTA and CDR2 FQGTGA. V was clipped by 5 bases and J by 9 bases, with 20 bases between them. The CDR3 extends over 15 amino acids. The chain's CDR3 is CASSRIGGPTTEQFF. CDR3 DNA sequence: TGTGCCAGCAGCCGAATTGGGGGTCCCACAACTGAGCAGTTCTTC. Together with reference TRBV7-3 and TRBJ2-1, the CDR3 gives the full variable domain: GAGVSQTPSNKVTEKGKYVELRCDPISGHTALYWYRQSLGQGPEFLIYFQGTGAADDSGLPNDRFFAVRPEGSVSTLKIQRTERGDSAVYLCASSRIGGPTTEQFFGPGTRLTVL.

The rearrangement joins TRBV6-5 to TRBJ2-5; TRBD2 might be the D (5 bases). V was trimmed by 0 bases and J by 7 bases, leaving 18 bases between them. This CDR3 region has 16 residues. Germline lookup yields CDR1 MNHEY and CDR2 SVGAGI. CDR3 bases: TGTGCCAGCAGTTACTCGGTCGCGGGCCTCTCGGGGACCCAGTACTTC. Translation gives CASSYSVAGLSGTQYF.

The chain uses TRBV5-1 and TRBJ2-3; 8 bases match TRBD2. This CDR3 region has 18 residues. The germline V gene encodes CDR1 SGHRS and CDR2 YFSETQ. The trim removed 0 bases at V and 3 bases at J, leaving 12 bases unmatched. The CDR3 is CASSLDPAGVIGTDTQYF. The CDR3 coding sequence is TGCGCCAGCAGCTTGGATCCAGCGGGGGTAATTGGTACAGATACGCAGTATTTT.

This chain uses TRBV25-1 with TRBJ2-7, with 10 bases fitting TRBD1. Germline-derived CDR1 and CDR2 are MGHDK and SYGVNS. The CDR3 loop spans 15 amino acids. V lost 6 bases and J lost 4; bases outside the gene matches: 9. The CDR3 spells CASSTPGQGRYEQYF. The CDR3 DNA sequence: TGTGCCAGCAGCACACCGGGACAGGGGAGGTACGAGCAGTACTTC.

The V call is TRBV9, the J call TRBJ2-1, with 12 bases matching TRBD1. The CDR3 is 15 amino acids. CDR1 and CDR2 (germline): SGDLS, YYNGEE. V lost 3 bases to trimming and J lost 7 bases; unmatched junction nucleotides: 5. The CDR3 DNA sequence: TGTGCCAGCAGCGCGGGACAGGGGGCTTGGAATGAGCAGTTCTTC. Translating it yields CASSAGQGAWNEQFF.

This clone was observed a handful of times. This chain links TRBV10-3 with TRBJ2-3, with D hard to call. CDR3 length equals 13 residues. Germline CDR1 is ENHRY and CDR2 is SYGVKD. Trimming shortened V by 4 bases and J by 0 bases, and 5 bases separated the two germline ends. CDR3 in DNA: TGTGCCATCAGTGCTACTAGCACAGATACGCAGTATTTT. Translating gives CAISATSTDTQYF.

J is TRBJ1-4 and V is TRBV5-1, with 8 bases fitting TRBD1. Germline V gene sequence: CDR1 SGHRS, CDR2 YFSETQ. The CDR3 totals 15 residues. The V and J ends lost 0 bases and 4 bases, in that order; junction bases with no gene match: 2. CDR3 sequence reads: CASSLEDRDNEKLFF. In DNA form, the CDR3 reads TGCGCCAGCAGCTTGGAGGACAGGGATAATGAAAAACTGTTTTTT.

This chain links TRBV10-3 with TRBJ2-7, with TRBD1 matching 10 bases. This CDR3 spans 15 amino acids. Germline lookup yields CDR1 ENHRY and CDR2 SYGVKD. V gave up 4 bases and J gave up 4 bases; unmatched junction bases: 7. The CDR3 sequence: CAISARDRGAYEQYF. Here the CDR3 DNA reads TGTGCCATCAGTGCGCGGGACAGGGGTGCGTACGAGCAGTACTTC.

This clone occurred a few times. This rearrangement joins TRBV27 to TRBJ2-4, with D uncertain. Germline CDR1 and CDR2: MNHEY and SMNVEV (reference sequence). The CDR3 spans 15 residues. V was shortened by 0 bases and J by 8 bases, with 14 bases between the two germline ends. CDR3: CASSLSLASRHIQYF. The CDR3 DNA is TGTGCCAGCAGTTTATCGCTGGCTTCGCGGCACATTCAGTACTTC.

The rearrangement joins TRBV19 to TRBJ2-1, with 10 positions matching TRBD2. Germline lookup yields CDR1 LNHDA and CDR2 SQIVND (reference sequence). V shed 4 bases and J 8 bases; nucleotides not matched to a gene: 5. This CDR3 is built from 14 residues. CDR3 sequence (DNA): TGTGCCAGTAGTAAGAGCGGGGGGGTCGATGAGCAGTTCTTC. It codes for CASSKSGGVDEQFF.